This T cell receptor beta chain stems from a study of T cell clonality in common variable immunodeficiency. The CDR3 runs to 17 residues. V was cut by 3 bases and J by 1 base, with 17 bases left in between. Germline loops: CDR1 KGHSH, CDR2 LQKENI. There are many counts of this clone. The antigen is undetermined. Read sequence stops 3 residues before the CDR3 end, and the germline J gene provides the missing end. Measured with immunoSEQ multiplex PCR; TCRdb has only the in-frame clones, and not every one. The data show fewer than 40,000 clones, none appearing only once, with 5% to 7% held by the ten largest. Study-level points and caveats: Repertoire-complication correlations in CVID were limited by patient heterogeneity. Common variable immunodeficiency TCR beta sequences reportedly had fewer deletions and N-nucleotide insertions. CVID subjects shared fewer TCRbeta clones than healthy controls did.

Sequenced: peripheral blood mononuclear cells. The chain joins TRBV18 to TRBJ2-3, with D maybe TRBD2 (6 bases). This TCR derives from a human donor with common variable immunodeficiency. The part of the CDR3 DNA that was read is TGTGCCAGCTCACCCATACCCGGGACTGGGGGCACAGATACG. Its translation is CASSPIPGTGGTDT. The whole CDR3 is CASSPIPGTGGTDTQYF.